The 24 T cell receptor beta chains below come from one sample, sequenced in a study of T cell responses to AZD1222 COVID-19 vaccine. Here immunoSEQ multiplex PCR was the method, and the copy in TCRdb shows in-frame clones only, minus some. This sample has some 110,000 clones, with roughly 92% found just once. Sequencing used peripheral blood, obtained 28 days after the second AZD1222 dose. The receptor set was obtained from an adult who received the AZD1222 COVID-19 vaccine.

The rearrangement joins TRBV14 to TRBJ2-1; TRBD2 agrees at 14 bases. CDR1 and CDR2 from the germline V gene are SGHDN and FVKESK. Trimming removed 6 bases from V and 5 bases from J; junction bases left unmatched: 3. This CDR3 region has 15 residues. CDR3 protein: CASRRLAGGDNEQFF. For the CDR3, the DNA is TGTGCCAGCAGACGACTAGCGGGAGGGGACAATGAGCAGTTCTTC.

This sequence joins TRBV28 and TRBJ2-7, with 8 bases that match TRBD2. Germline V CDR1 and CDR2: MDHEN, SYDVKM. The CDR3 is 12 residues long. Unmatched junction bases numbered 5, after V lost 10 bases and J lost 3 bases. As DNA, the CDR3 is TGTGCCACCACGGGACTAGGCTACGAGCAGTACTTC. Encoded protein: CATTGLGYEQYF. Filled out from reference TRBV28 and TRBJ2-7, the complete variable domain reads DVKVTQSSRYLVKRTGEKVFLECVQDMDHENMFWYRQDPGLGLRLIYFSYDVKMKEKGDIPEGYSVSREKKERFSLILESASTNQTSMYLCATTGLGYEQYFGPGTRLTVT.

The chain is built from TRBV7-2 and TRBJ2-7, with 9 bases that match TRBD1. Germline CDR1 SGHTA, CDR2 FQGNSA. J lost 3 bases, V lost 5 bases, and 5 bases had no gene match. The CDR3 totals 14 residues. CDR3 nucleotides: TGTGCCAGCAGCCCGGGACAGGGCTACTACGAGCAGTACTTC. This sequence encodes CASSPGQGYYEQYF.

This chain uses TRBV30 with TRBJ1-4; TRBD1 might be the D (6 bases). Germline CDR1 and CDR2: GTSNPN and SVGIG (reference sequence). Trimming pared 2 bases from V and 6 bases from J, leaving 16 bases between. This CDR3 spans 15 amino acids. Here the CDR3 reads CAWSPPGANDEKLFF. CDR3 nucleotide sequence: TGTGCCTGGAGTCCGCCGGGGGCAAATGATGAAAAACTGTTTTTT.

This chain uses TRBV18 with TRBJ1-1; TRBD1 agrees at 7 bases. This CDR3 is 14 amino acids long. Germline trimming cut 6 bases from V and 2 bases from J; bases unmatched to any gene: 6. CDR1 is KGHSH, CDR2 LQKENI, per germline. This chain's CDR3 is CASSPQGVNTEAFF. CDR3 DNA: TGTGCCAGCTCTCCTCAGGGGGTAAACACTGAAGCTTTCTTT.

This chain uses TRBV18 with TRBJ1-2; TRBD1 might be the D (6 bases). The CDR3 is 16 amino acids. Deletions cut 3 bases from V and 3 bases from J, with 17 bases between. The germline V gene encodes CDR1 KGHSH and CDR2 LQKENI. The CDR3 loop reads CASSPGQPIPHYGYTF. CDR3 nucleotide sequence: TGTGCCAGCTCACCTGGACAGCCCATTCCCCACTATGGCTACACCTTC.

The rearrangement joins TRBV30 to TRBJ2-3, with TRBD2 matching over 12 bases. The V gene's germline CDR1 is GTSNPN and CDR2 SVGIG (reference sequence). V gave up 4 bases and J gave up 6 bases; unmatched junction bases: 11. The CDR3 has 16 amino acids. Written as DNA, the CDR3 is TGTGCCTGGATCAGCGAAGGCCTAGCGGGAGGGGATACGCAGTATTTT. Its protein product is CAWISEGLAGGDTQYF.

This clone was recorded only once. The chain is built from TRBV21-1 and TRBJ2-4; the listed D gene, TRBD2, was not tested against the DNA. TRBV21-1 is a known pseudogene. CDR3 length: 14 residues. The CDR3 DNA follows: TGTGCCAGCAGAGCAATCCCCGACTTACACATTCAGTACTTC. This sequence encodes CASRAIPDLHIQYF.

V gene TRBV2 combines with J gene TRBJ2-7; D is unclear. The V and J ends lost 2 bases and 3 bases respectively, with 8 bases between them. Germline V lookup: CDR1 SNHLY, CDR2 FYNNEI. The CDR3 is 13 amino acids. The CDR3 nucleotides are TGTGCCAGCAGTGAACAGGACGGCTACGAGCAGTACTTC. The encoded protein is CASSEQDGYEQYF. The full variable domain, with the rest looked up from reference TRBV2 and TRBJ2-7, is EPEVTQTPSHQVTQMGQEVILRCVPISNHLYFYWYRQILGQKVEFLVSFYNNEISEKSEIFDDQFSVERPDGSNFTLKIRSTKLEDSAMYFCASSEQDGYEQYFGPGTRLTVT.

The genes are TRBV2 and TRBJ1-2; TRBD1 might be the D (6 bases). Germline CDR1 is SNHLY and CDR2 is FYNNEI. The CDR3 is made up of 13 amino acids. V was trimmed by 6 bases and J by 8 bases, leaving 16 bases between them. CDR3 region: CASRGTGFAGYTF. CDR3 nucleotide sequence: TGTGCCAGCAGGGGTACAGGGTTTGCGGGCTACACCTTC.

This clone has only one observation. The chain is built from TRBV6-1 and TRBJ1-1, with D uncertain. Trimming pared 2 bases from V and 4 bases from J, leaving 11 bases between. The germline CDR1 and CDR2 sequences are MNHNS and SASEGT. This CDR3 comprises 14 residues. The CDR3: CASSERAGTTEAFF. CDR3 nucleotide sequence: TGTGCCAGCAGTGAACGTGCAGGTACCACTGAAGCTTTCTTT.

This chain connects TRBV6-6 to TRBJ1-2, with D possibly TRBD1 on 5 matching bases. The CDR3 has 14 residues. With 7 bases removed from V and 1 base from J, the gap between germline ends came to 13 bases. The germline V gene encodes CDR1 MNHNY and CDR2 SVGAGI (reference sequence). The CDR3 coding sequence is TGTGCCAGCACCCCCCCCAGGGTTAACTATGGCTACACCTTC. Amino acid sequence: CASTPPRVNYGYTF.

The rearrangement uses TRBV11-3 and TRBJ2-1; D is undetermined. The CDR3 length is 12 residues. Germline assignment: CDR1 SGHNT and CDR2 YENEEA. Trimming took off 1 base at V and 3 bases at J, with 1 base between the two ends. As DNA, the CDR3 is TGTGCCAGCAGCTTAGGCTACAATGAGCAGTTCTTC. The encoded protein is CASSLGYNEQFF.

The chain links TRBV25-1 to TRBJ2-2, with TRBD1 as a possible D gene (5 bases). The V gene lost 2 bases and the J gene lost 6 bases, with 7 bases spanning the gap. Germline V CDR1 and CDR2: MGHDK, SYGVNS. The CDR3 is 13 amino acids. The CDR3 coding sequence is TGTGCCAGCAGTGAAAGACAGCCCGGGGAGCTGTTTTTT. Its protein is CASSERQPGELFF.

As concerns this clone: The junction shows a germline mismatch at one end, possibly a read error. The rearrangement uses TRBV7-9 and TRBJ2-2; 7 bases agree with TRBD2. This CDR3 has 12 residues. The germline V gene encodes CDR1 SEHNR and CDR2 FQNEAQ (reference sequence). CDR3 sequence (DNA): TGTGCCAGCAGCCTAGCGGCCGGGGAGCTGTTTTTT. Translated, it gives CASSLAAGELFF.

The chain is built from TRBV6-1 and TRBJ1-4; D remains unclear. Germline lookup yields CDR1 MNHNS and CDR2 SASEGT. The length of the CDR3 is 13 residues. Trimming stripped 2 bases from V and 12 bases from J, with 13 bases between. The CDR3 loop reads CASSEIGPSQLFF. Here the CDR3 DNA reads TGTGCCAGCAGTGAAATAGGACCCAGTCAACTGTTTTTT.

The V and J genes are TRBV11-2 and TRBJ1-6; D not certain. The germline gives CDR1 SGHAT, CDR2 FQNNGV. V was trimmed by 1 base and J by 7 bases, leaving 8 bases between them. The CDR3 spans 14 residues. The CDR3 DNA is TGTGCCAGCAGCTTAGTCCAGCAGAATTCACCCCTCCACTTT. Encoded protein: CASSLVQQNSPLHF.

The rearrangement uses TRBV27 and TRBJ2-7; D tentatively fits TRBD1 or TRBD2 (5 bases each). The V end was cut by 5 bases, the J end by 6 bases, with 17 bases between. CDR3 length: 14 residues. Germline-derived CDR1 and CDR2 are MNHEY and SMNVEV (reference sequence). The CDR3 is CASSPGAMWGEQYF. CDR3 DNA: TGTGCCAGCAGTCCCGGGGCCATGTGGGGCGAGCAGTACTTC.

This chain uses TRBV27 with TRBJ2-5, with TRBD2 matching over 8 bases. CDR1 and CDR2 from the germline V gene are MNHEY and SMNVEV (reference sequence). The trim removed 3 bases at V and 5 bases at J, leaving 8 bases unmatched. The length of the CDR3 is 15 residues. CDR3 in amino acids: CASSFGAGVGETQYF. For the CDR3, the DNA is TGTGCCAGCAGTTTCGGAGCGGGAGTGGGCGAGACCCAGTACTTC.

The chain has TRBV15 and TRBJ2-6; no firm D call. Germline V gene data show CDR1 as LNHNV and CDR2 as YYDKDF (reference sequence). Trimming stripped 0 bases from V and 2 bases from J, with 8 bases between. The CDR3 loop spans 16 amino acids. The CDR3 DNA sequence: TGTGCCACCAGCAGAGATAGTGAGACTGGGGCCAACGTCCTGACTTTC. Translated: CATSRDSETGANVLTF. Complete variable domain (other parts from reference TRBV15 and TRBJ2-6): DAMVIQNPRYQVTQFGKPVTLSCSQTLNHNVMYWYQQKSSQAPKLLFHYYDKDFNNEADTPDNFQSRRPNTSFCFLDIRSPGLGDTAMYLCATSRDSETGANVLTFGAGSRLTVL.

The chain is built from TRBV28 and TRBJ1-1; TRBD1 matches at 7 bases. The junction had 9 bases not matched to a gene; V was cut back by 4 bases and J by 1 base. The germline V gene has CDR1 MDHEN and CDR2 SYDVKM. The length of the CDR3 is 16 residues. The CDR3 spells CASSSSLRDRNTEAFF. The CDR3 nucleotides read TGTGCCAGCAGTTCCTCCCTCCGGGACAGGAACACTGAAGCTTTCTTT.

V is TRBV12-5 and J is TRBJ2-6; perhaps TRBD1 as D (5 bases). The V end lost 5 bases, the J end lost 2 bases, and 13 bases lay between the germline ends. The CDR3 has 16 residues. Looked up from germline, CDR1 is LGHNT and CDR2 is FRNRAP. CDR3 nucleotide sequence: TGTGCTAGTGGTGCCAAGACAGATCCTGGGGCCAACGTCCTGACTTTC. Its protein product is CASGAKTDPGANVLTF. Complete variable domain (other parts from reference TRBV12-5 and TRBJ2-6): DARVTQTPRHKVTEMGQEVTMRCQPILGHNTVFWYRQTMMQGLELLAYFRNRAPLDDSGMPKDRFSAEMPDATLATLKIQPSEPRDSAVYFCASGAKTDPGANVLTFGAGSRLTVL.

CDR3 nucleotide sequence: TGTGCCAGCAGCAAAGGGTGGATCTTTAAAAACATTCAGTACTTC. It translates to CASSKGWIFKNIQYF. The chain links TRBV14 to TRBJ2-4; D unresolved. Germline CDR1 and CDR2: SGHDN and FVKESK. The CDR3 has 15 amino acids. V lost 5 bases, J lost 4 bases, and 15 bases lay in between.

The V and J genes are TRBV7-9 and TRBJ2-1; the D is unclear. The V end lost 0 bases, the J end lost 8 bases, and 14 bases lay between the germline ends. The CDR3 totals 15 residues. CDR1 is SEHNR and CDR2 is FQNEAQ in the germline V gene (reference sequence). CDR3 sequence reads: CASSLAGYLWDEQFF. In DNA form, the CDR3 reads TGTGCCAGCAGCTTAGCAGGGTACCTATGGGATGAGCAGTTCTTC.